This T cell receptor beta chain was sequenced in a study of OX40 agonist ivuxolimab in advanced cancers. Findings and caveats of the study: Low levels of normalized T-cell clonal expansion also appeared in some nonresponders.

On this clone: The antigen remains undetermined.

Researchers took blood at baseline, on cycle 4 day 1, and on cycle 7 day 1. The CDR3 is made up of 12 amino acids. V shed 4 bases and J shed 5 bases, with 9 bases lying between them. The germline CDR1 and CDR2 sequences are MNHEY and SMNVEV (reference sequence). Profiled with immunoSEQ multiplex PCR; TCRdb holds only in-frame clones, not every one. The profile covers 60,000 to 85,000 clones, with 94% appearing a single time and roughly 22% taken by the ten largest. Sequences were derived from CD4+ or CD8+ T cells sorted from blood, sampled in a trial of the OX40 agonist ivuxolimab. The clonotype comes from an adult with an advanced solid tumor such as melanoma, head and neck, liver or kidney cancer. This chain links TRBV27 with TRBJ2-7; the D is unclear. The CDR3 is CASSYVGDEQYF. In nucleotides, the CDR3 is TGTGCCAGCAGTTATGTGGGCGACGAGCAGTACTTC.